This T cell receptor beta chain was retrieved from a study of shared clonotypes between healthy human individuals. Notes on this clone: Antigen: not known.

Sorted-subset replicate PCR reactions were performed with about 190 ng DNA, corresponding to tens of thousands of T cell genomes. Profiled with immunoSEQ multiplex PCR; TCRdb holds only in-frame clones, not every one. This sample yields over a million clones, of which approximately 76% are seen a single time; 1.4% to 1.5% belongs to the top ten. Study-wide findings and caveats: When naive CD4 clonotypes were compared across several donors, 4% to 5.5% were shared.

Germline loops: CDR1 SGDLS, CDR2 YYNGEE. V lost 3 bases and J 1 base, leaving 16 bases between the germline ends. The CDR3 runs 16 residues. All of the donors resided in Nashville, Tennessee, and each was a Caucasian adult. CD4+ cell separation produced CD45RA+ naive and CD45RA-negative memory subsets. This clonotype originated in a man aged 18 to 30 in good health. Sample: memory CD4+ T cells sorted from blood. Described subset: CD45RA-negative fraction. V and J are TRBV9 and TRBJ2-5, with a weak D call TRBD1 (5 bases). CDR3 sequence: CASSAFPTGPQETQYF. The CDR3 bases are TGTGCCAGCAGCGCATTTCCAACAGGCCCCCAAGAGACCCAGTACTTC.